The source of this T cell receptor (beta chain) is a study of cytomegalovirus exposure and HLA in healthy donors. About the research overall: Clustering assigned about 79% of the roughly 380 genotyped donors to the Caucasian-associated ancestry cluster.

The V end was cut by 3 bases, the J end by 0 bases, with 11 bases between. CDR1 and CDR2 from the germline V gene are LNHDA and SQIVND (reference sequence). This CDR3 is built from 15 residues. Study results and limitations: Several of the most significant clusters were apparently associated with common viral pathogens in a later analysis. Most TCR sequences were uncommon, yet certain public TCRs appeared in many donors. Presence/absence results assume similar sequencing depth per donor, which may not hold.

With 60 Vbeta and 13 Jbeta primers, the PCR was carried out. Method: immunoSEQ multiplex PCR; TCRdb's copy keeps in-frame clones and lacks some. Of 150,000 or so clones in the sample, roughly 80% were seen once. With regard to this clone: Its antigen is currently unknown.

The V call is TRBV19, the J call TRBJ1-1; no firm D call. This sequence was found in a man aged 40-49 years in good health and CMV-seropositive. The sample consisted of PBMCs. CDR3 nucleotide sequence: TGTGCCAGTAGTATCGGTCCCGACATGAACACTGAAGCTTTCTTT. The encoded protein is CASSIGPDMNTEAFF.